This T cell receptor (beta chain) was captured in a study of blood T cell repertoires in COVID-19. Using immunoSEQ multiplex PCR, the repertoire was profiled, and TCRdb retains in-frame clones only, with some absent. Of approximately 230,000 clones listed, about 80% are singletons. J lost 8 bases, V lost 10 bases, and 14 bases had no gene match. Germline CDR1 and CDR2: MNHEY and SVGAGI. The CDR3 sequence is 15 residues long. Source material: peripheral blood. V and J are TRBV6-5 and TRBJ1-6; 7 bases align to TRBD1. This TCR came from a man aged 80 or over with acute or convalescent COVID-19. The CDR3 protein is CATSSTWDSHSPLHF. CDR3 nucleotide sequence: TGTGCCACAAGTAGCACGTGGGACAGCCATTCACCCCTCCACTTT.